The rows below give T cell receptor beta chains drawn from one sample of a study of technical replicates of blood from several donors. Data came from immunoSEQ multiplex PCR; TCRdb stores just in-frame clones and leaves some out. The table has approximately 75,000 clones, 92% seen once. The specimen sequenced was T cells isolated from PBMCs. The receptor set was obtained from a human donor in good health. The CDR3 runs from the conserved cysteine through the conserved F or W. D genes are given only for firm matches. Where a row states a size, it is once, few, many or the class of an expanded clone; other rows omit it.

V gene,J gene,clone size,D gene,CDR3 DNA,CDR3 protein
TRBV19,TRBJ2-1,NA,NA,TGTGCCAGTACCGAACAGGGTAAGATGAATGAGCAGTTCTTC,CASTEQGKMNEQFF
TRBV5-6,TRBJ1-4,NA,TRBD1,TGTGCCAGCAGCTTGGGACAGGGAATAGCGACTCGGGAAAAACTGTTTTTT,CASSLGQGIATREKLFF
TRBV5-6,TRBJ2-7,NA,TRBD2,TGTGCCAGCAGCTTGGTTGGTAGCGGGAGGGCCTTATACGAGCAGTACTTC,CASSLVGSGRALYEQYF
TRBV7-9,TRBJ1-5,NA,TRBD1,TGTGCCAGCAGCCCCCCCGGGACAGACAATCAGCCCCAGCATTTT,CASSPPGTDNQPQHF
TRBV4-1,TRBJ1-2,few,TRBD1,TGCGCCAGCAGCCAAGATCGACAGGGAGGCTATGGCTACACCTTC,CASSQDRQGGYGYTF
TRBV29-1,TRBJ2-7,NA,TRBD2,TGCAGCGTTGATATCGGGGCGGGGGAGTACTTC,CSVDIGAGEYF
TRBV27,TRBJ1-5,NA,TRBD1,TGTGCCAGCAGTTTAACATTCGGGACAGGGGCACTCAATCAGCCCCAGCATTTT,CASSLTFGTGALNQPQHF
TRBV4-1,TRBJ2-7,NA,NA,TGCGCCAGCAGCCAAGGCCAGAATTACGAGCAGTACTTC,CASSQGQNYEQYF
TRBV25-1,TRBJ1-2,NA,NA,TGTGCCAGCAGTGAAGGGGGCGCAATATTTGGCTACACCTTC,CASSEGGAIFGYTF
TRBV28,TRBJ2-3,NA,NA,TGTGCCAGCAGTTTTGCGGGCCCTAGCACAGATACGCAGTATTTT,CASSFAGPSTDTQYF
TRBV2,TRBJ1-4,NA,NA,TGTGCCAGCAGTGGATGGGGGCTAAAGGAAAAACTGTTTTTT,CASSGWGLKEKLFF
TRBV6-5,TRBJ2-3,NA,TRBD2,TGTGCCAGCAGACGTCAGCGGGAGGATACGCAGTATTTT,CASRRQREDTQYF
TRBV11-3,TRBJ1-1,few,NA,TGTGCCAGCAGCACCGCCCCGGGTGCTGAAGCTTTCTTT,CASSTAPGAEAFF
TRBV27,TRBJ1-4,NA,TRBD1,TGTGCCAGCAGTTCCGGGACAGGGGGCCTCAAACTGTTTTTT,CASSSGTGGLKLFF
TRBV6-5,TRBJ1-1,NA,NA,TGTGCCAGCAGTTACTTTTACAGGGCCGGGGACACTGAAGCTTTCTTT,CASSYFYRAGDTEAFF
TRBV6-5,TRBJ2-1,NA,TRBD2,TGTGCCAGCAGTTACTCATGGCCTAGCGGGGGGGGAGAGCAGTTCTTC,CASSYSWPSGGGEQFF
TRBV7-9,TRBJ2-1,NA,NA,TGTGCCAGCAGCTTAGGTTACGCGGAAGTCTACAATGAGCAGTTCTTC,CASSLGYAEVYNEQFF
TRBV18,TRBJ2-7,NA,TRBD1,TGTGCCAGCTCACCCCAAGGACAGGGGAGTTACGAGCAGTACTTC,CASSPQGQGSYEQYF
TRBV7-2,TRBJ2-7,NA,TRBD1,TGTGCCAGCAGCCTCCGACAGGGACCCTACGAGCAGTACTTC,CASSLRQGPYEQYF
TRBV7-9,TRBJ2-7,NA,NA,TGTGCCAGCAGCTCCACCTACGAGCAGTACTTC,CASSSTYEQYF
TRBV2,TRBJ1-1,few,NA,TGTGCCAGCAGAACAGGGAACACTGAAGCTTTCTTT,CASRTGNTEAFF
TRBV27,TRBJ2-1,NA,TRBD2,TGTGCCAGCGGGAATCCAGGGCTAGCGGTCAATGAGCAGTTCTTC,CASGNPGLAVNEQFF
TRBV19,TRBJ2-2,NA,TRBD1,TGTGCCAGTAGTAGATCGCAGGGGGCTGTCGGGGAGCTGTTTTTT,CASSRSQGAVGELFF
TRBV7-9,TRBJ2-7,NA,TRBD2,TGTGCCAGCAGCTTAGTGACTAGCGGGAGAATTTTCTACGAGCAGTACTTC,CASSLVTSGRIFYEQYF
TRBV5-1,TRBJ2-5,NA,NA,TGCGCCAGCATCCCCCTGGGGGCGGGAGAAGGTTGCGAGGAGACCCAGTACTTC,CASIPLGAGEGCEETQYF
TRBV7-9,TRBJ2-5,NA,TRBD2,TGTGCCAGCAGCCTGGGAGGGGAGACAGAGACCCAGTACTTC,CASSLGGETETQYF
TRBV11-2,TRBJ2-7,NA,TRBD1,TGTGCCAGCAGCTGGACAGGGGCAAACGAGCAGTACTTC,CASSWTGANEQYF
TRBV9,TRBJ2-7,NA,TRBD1,TGTGCCAGCAGCGTTACGTGGGACAGCTCCATACACGAGCAGTACTTC,CASSVTWDSSIHEQYF
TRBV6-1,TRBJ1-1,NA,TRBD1,TGTGCCAGCAGTCGGACAGGAAGGAACACTGAAGCTTTCTTT,CASSRTGRNTEAFF
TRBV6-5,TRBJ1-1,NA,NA,TGTGCCAGCAGTTACTCCAAACAGGGTTTAAACACTGAAGCTTTCTTT,CASSYSKQGLNTEAFF
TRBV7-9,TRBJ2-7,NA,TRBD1,TGTGCCAGCAGCTTATCGGACAGGCCCGAGCAGTACTTC,CASSLSDRPEQYF
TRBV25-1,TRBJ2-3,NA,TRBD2,TGTGCCAGCAGTCTACTAGCGGGCCTACCCGATACGCAGTATTTT,CASSLLAGLPDTQYF
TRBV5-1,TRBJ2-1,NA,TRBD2,TGCGCCAGCAGCTTGATGACTAGCGGGGGGAATGAGCAGTTCTTC,CASSLMTSGGNEQFF
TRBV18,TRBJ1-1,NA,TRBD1,TGTGCCAGCTCAGAGACAGGGGGCTCTGAAGCTTTCTTT,CASSETGGSEAFF
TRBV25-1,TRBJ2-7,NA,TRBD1,TGTGCCAGCAGTTGGACAGGGGAAGGCGAGCAGTACTTC,CASSWTGEGEQYF
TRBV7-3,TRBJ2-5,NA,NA,TGTGCCAGCAGCTTAAGAGGTAGCAGGGGAAGAGAGACCCAGTACTTC,CASSLRGSRGRETQYF
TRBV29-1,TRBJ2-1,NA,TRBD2,TGCAGCGTCCTGGTAGCGGGAGGGAGTGAGCAGTTCTTC,CSVLVAGGSEQFF
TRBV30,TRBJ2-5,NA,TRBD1,TGTGCCTGGACGGGGACAGAAGAGACCCAGTACTTC,CAWTGTEETQYF
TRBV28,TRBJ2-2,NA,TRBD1,TGTGCCACCGGGACAGCGAACACCGGGGAGCTGTTTTTT,CATGTANTGELFF
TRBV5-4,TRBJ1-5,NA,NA,TGTGCCAGCAGCTTGAGTCCGGGTTCCAATCAGCCCCAGCATTTT,CASSLSPGSNQPQHF
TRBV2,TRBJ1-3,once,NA,TGTGCCAGCAGTGAAGAGGGAGGGCCAAGCTCTGGAAACACCATATATTTT,CASSEEGGPSSGNTIYF